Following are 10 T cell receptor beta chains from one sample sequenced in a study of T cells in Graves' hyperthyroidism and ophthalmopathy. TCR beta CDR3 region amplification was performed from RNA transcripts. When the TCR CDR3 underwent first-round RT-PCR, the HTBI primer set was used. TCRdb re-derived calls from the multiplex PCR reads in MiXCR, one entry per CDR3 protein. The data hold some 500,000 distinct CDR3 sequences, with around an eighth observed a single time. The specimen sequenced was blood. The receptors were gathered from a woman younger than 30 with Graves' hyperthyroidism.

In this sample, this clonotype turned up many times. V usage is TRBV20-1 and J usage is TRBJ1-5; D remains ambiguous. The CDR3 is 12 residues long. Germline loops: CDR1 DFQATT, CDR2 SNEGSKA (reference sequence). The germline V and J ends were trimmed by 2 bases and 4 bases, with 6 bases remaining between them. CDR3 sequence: CSARRNNQPQHF. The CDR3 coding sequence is TGCAGTGCTAGACGGAATAATCAGCCCCAGCATTTT.

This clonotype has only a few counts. The CDR3 reads CASSVVGGADTQYF. For the CDR3, the DNA is TGTGCCAGCAGCGTAGTAGGAGGGGCAGATACGCAGTATTTT. V and J are TRBV9 and TRBJ2-3; D perhaps matches TRBD2 (6 bases). Germline-derived CDR1 and CDR2 are SGDLS and YYNGEE. Trimming took off 0 bases at V and 4 bases at J, with 9 bases between the two ends. The CDR3 totals 14 residues. Filled out from reference TRBV9 and TRBJ2-3, the complete variable domain reads DSGVTQTPKHLITATGQRVTLRCSPRSGDLSVYWYQQSLDQGLQFLIQYYNGEERAKGNILERFSAQQFPDLHSELNLSSLELGDSALYFCASSVVGGADTQYFGPGTRLTVL.

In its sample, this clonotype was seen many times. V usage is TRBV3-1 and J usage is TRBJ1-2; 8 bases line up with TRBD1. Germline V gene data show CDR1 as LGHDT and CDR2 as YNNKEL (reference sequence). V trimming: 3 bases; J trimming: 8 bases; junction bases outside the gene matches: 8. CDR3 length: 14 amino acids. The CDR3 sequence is CASSHTDRDAGYTF. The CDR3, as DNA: TGTGCCAGCAGCCATACGGACAGGGATGCCGGCTACACCTTC.

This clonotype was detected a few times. The CDR3 is CASSPTQQTARNYGKLFF. CDR3 coding DNA: TGTGCCAGTAGTCCTACCCAACAAACGGCGCGGAATTACGGAAAACTGTTTTTT. The chain couples TRBV19 to TRBJ1-4, with D unresolved. CDR1 is LNHDA and CDR2 is SQIVND in the germline V gene (reference sequence). Trimming pared 5 bases from V and 10 bases from J, leaving 29 bases between. CDR3 size: 18 residues.

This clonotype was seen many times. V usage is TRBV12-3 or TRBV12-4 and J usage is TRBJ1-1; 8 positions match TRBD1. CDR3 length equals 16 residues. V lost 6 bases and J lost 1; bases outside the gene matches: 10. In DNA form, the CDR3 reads TGTGCCAGCAGGAAGGGGACAGGAAAGAAGAACACTGAAGCTTTCTTT. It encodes CASRKGTGKKNTEAFF.

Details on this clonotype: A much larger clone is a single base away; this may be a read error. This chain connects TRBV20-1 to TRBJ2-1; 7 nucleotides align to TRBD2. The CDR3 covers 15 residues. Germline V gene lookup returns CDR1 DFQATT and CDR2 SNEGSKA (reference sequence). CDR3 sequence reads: CSARVAGSSYNEEFF. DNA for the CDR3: TGCAGTGCTAGAGTAGCGGGTAGCTCCTACAATGAGGAGTTCTTC.

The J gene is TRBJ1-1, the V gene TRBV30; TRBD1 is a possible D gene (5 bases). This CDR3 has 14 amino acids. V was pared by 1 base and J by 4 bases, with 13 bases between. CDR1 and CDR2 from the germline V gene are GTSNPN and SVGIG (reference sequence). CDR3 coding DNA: TGTGCCTGGAGTGCAGGGCCCGGTGTCACTGAAGCTTTCTTT. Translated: CAWSAGPGVTEAFF.

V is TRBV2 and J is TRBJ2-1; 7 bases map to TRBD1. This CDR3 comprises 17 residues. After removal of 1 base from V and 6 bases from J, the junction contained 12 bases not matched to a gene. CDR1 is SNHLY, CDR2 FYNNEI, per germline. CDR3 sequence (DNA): TGTGCCAGCAGTGAAGAAGGGGGCCCGCTTATTGTCAATGAGCAGTTCTTC. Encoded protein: CASSEEGGPLIVNEQFF. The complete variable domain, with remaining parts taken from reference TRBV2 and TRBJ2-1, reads EPEVTQTPSHQVTQMGQEVILRCVPISNHLYFYWYRQILGQKVEFLVSFYNNEISEKSEIFDDQFSVERPDGSNFTLKIRSTKLEDSAMYFCASSEEGGPLIVNEQFFGPGTRLTVL.

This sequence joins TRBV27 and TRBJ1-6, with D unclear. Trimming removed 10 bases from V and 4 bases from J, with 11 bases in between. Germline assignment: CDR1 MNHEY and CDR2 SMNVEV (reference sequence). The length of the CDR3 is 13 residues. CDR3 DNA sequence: TGTGCCACCCGGACGGATTATAATTCACCCCTCCACTTT. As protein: CATRTDYNSPLHF.

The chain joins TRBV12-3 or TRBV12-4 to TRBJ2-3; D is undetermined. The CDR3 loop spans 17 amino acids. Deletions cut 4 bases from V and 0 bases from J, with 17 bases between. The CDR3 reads CASSSSANLSSTDTQYF. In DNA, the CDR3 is TGTGCCAGCAGTTCCTCAGCCAACTTGAGTAGCACAGATACGCAGTATTTT.